The sequence of this TCR beta chain was determined in a study of T cell changes during pregnancy in multiple sclerosis. V lost 10 bases to trimming and J lost 0 bases; unmatched junction nucleotides: 6. The CDR3 runs to 14 residues. CDR1 is MNHNS and CDR2 is SASEGT in the germline V gene. Profiled with immunoSEQ multiplex PCR; TCRdb holds only in-frame clones, not every one. The sample lists some 64,000 clones; roughly 90% were seen once. This clone was observed a single time. This specimen was peripheral blood, taken in the first trimester of pregnancy. The TCR originated in a female donor in good health, enrolled as a control in a pregnancy study. The V gene is TRBV6-1, the J gene TRBJ2-1; 7 nucleotides align to TRBD2. CDR3 loop: CATGEGFSYNEQFF. The DNA of the CDR3 is TGTGCCACTGGGGAGGGGTTCTCCTACAATGAGCAGTTCTTC.